The 25 T cell receptor beta chains given below trace back to one sample, sequenced in a study of CD8+ T cells in alopecia areata. Following RNA extraction, reverse transcription yielded cDNA that acted as the sequencing template. TCRdb keeps only in-frame clones here, not all; method: immunoSEQ multiplex PCR. This table has 150,000 to 180,000 clones, 40% to 60% appearing once. Sequenced material: CD8+ T cells sorted from blood, taken at week 0. The receptors stem from a human donor with alopecia areata.

This clone was observed a handful of times. The V call is TRBV29-1, the J call TRBJ1-2; maybe TRBD1 (6 bases). V lost 3 bases, J lost 3 bases, and 11 bases lay in between. The CDR3 has 13 residues. The germline gives CDR1 SQVTM, CDR2 ANQGSEA. CDR3 region: CSVEGGLDYGYTF. Written as DNA, the CDR3 is TGCAGCGTTGAGGGGGGGCTGGACTATGGCTACACCTTC.

This chain joins TRBV4-3 and TRBJ1-5, with D perhaps matching TRBD1 (5 bases). The germline V and J ends were trimmed by 7 bases and 9 bases, with 19 bases remaining between them. The CDR3 runs to 14 residues. In germline, CDR1 is LGHNA, CDR2 YSLEER. The CDR3 reads CASTIWDRPPPQHF. In DNA form, the CDR3 reads TGCGCCAGCACAATCTGGGACCGTCCCCCGCCCCAGCATTTT.

The rearrangement links TRBV10-3 to TRBJ1-1, with D perhaps TRBD1 (6 bases). The CDR3 sequence is 12 residues long. Trimming shortened V by 11 bases and J by 0 bases, and 10 bases separated the two germline ends. The germline V gene has CDR1 ENHRY and CDR2 SYGVKD. In DNA form, the CDR3 reads TGTGCCGTGGGGGCATTGAACACTGAAGCTTTCTTT. Residues: CAVGALNTEAFF.

The chain recombines TRBV29-1 with TRBJ2-2; no reliable D call. With 5 bases removed from V and 0 bases from J, the gap between germline ends came to 7 bases. The CDR3 runs 13 residues. Germline assignment: CDR1 SQVTM and CDR2 ANQGSEA. CDR3: CSVWASNTGELFF. CDR3 nucleotide sequence: TGCAGCGTTTGGGCCTCGAACACCGGGGAGCTGTTTTTT.

V gene TRBV30 combines with J gene TRBJ1-2; D is unclear. The germline gives CDR1 GTSNPN, CDR2 SVGIG (reference sequence). The CDR3 has 15 residues. The germline V and J ends were trimmed by 5 bases and 6 bases, with 22 bases remaining between them. The CDR3 coding sequence is TGTGCCTGGGGTGAGACGGGTACAGAGACGAATGGCTACACCTTC. This sequence encodes CAWGETGTETNGYTF.

This clone was detected a few times. The rearrangement links TRBV9 to TRBJ2-5, with D maybe TRBD1 (5 bases). The J call is in doubt because the DNA end fits TRBJ2-7 better. This CDR3 spans 14 amino acids. CDR1 SGDLS and CDR2 YYNGEE come from the germline V gene. CDR3 sequence: CASSVEGSGYEQYF. CDR3 nucleotide sequence: TGTGCCAGCAGCGTAGAGGGGTCGGGCTACGAGCAGTACTTC.

V gene TRBV16 combines with J gene TRBJ2-5; D not certain. The J call may be in error: the DNA end matches TRBJ2-7 better. This CDR3 spans 13 amino acids. From germline, CDR1 is KGHSY and CDR2 FQNENV. CDR3 loop: CASSQSPSYEQYF. The DNA of the CDR3 is TGTGCCAGCAGCCAATCCCCCTCCTACGAGCAGTACTTC.

The rearrangement links TRBV6-6 to TRBJ1-4; TRBD1 might be the D (6 bases). V lost 7 bases, J lost 8 bases, and 17 bases lay in between. Germline V gene sequence: CDR1 MNHNY, CDR2 SVGAGI (reference sequence). This CDR3 spans 14 amino acids. The CDR3 DNA reads as TGTGCCAGCACTCAACAGGGTTTACGCGAAAAACTGTTTTTT. As protein: CASTQQGLREKLFF.

This clone has just a few counts. The genes are TRBV30 and TRBJ2-1, with D possibly matching TRBD2 (5 bases). This CDR3 has 13 amino acids. V lost 3 bases and J lost 5, with 11 bases in between. From germline, CDR1 is GTSNPN and CDR2 SVGIG (reference sequence). In nucleotides, the CDR3 is TGTGCCTGGAGCGCAGCGGCAGACAATGAGCAGTTCTTC. Encoded protein: CAWSAAADNEQFF.

This clone was observed a handful of times. V and J are TRBV29-1 and TRBJ1-1; maybe TRBD1 (5 bases). This CDR3 has 12 residues. V was trimmed by 4 bases and J by 2 bases, leaving 8 bases between them. In germline, CDR1 is SQVTM, CDR2 ANQGSEA. DNA of the CDR3: TGCAGCGTTGCAGGGATTAACACTGAAGCTTTCTTT. This codes for CSVAGINTEAFF. The full variable domain, its missing parts supplied by reference TRBV29-1 and TRBJ1-1, is SAVISQKPSRDICQRGTSLTIQCQVDSQVTMMFWYRQQPGQSLTLIATANQGSEATYESGFVIDKFPISRPNLTFSTLTVSNMSPEDSSIYLCSVAGINTEAFFGQGTRLTVV.

As for this clone: Because the CDR3 is missing its conserved closing phenylalanine or tryptophan, this is likely a read error. The limits of the CDR3 on the DNA are not certain, so only TCRdb's listed CDR3 is given. The chain combines TRBV14 with TRBJ2-7; TRBD2 is the table's D call, not checked against the DNA. Including both end residues, the CDR3 is 13 amino acids long. The germline V gene encodes CDR1 SGHDN and CDR2 FVKESK. The CDR3 sequence: CASSQIIRGTRWD.

V usage is TRBV30 and J usage is TRBJ1-2; 9 bases map to TRBD1. V gave up 1 base and J gave up 2 bases; unmatched junction bases: 5. The CDR3 is made up of 15 amino acids. Germline-derived CDR1 and CDR2 are GTSNPN and SVGIG (reference sequence). Here the CDR3 DNA reads TGTGCCTGGAGTGGGGACAGGGATATGAACTATGGCTACACCTTC. Protein product: CAWSGDRDMNYGYTF.

About this clone itself: This sample also contains other DNA sequences that code for the same CDR3. The chain recombines TRBV29-1 with TRBJ1-1, with D hard to call. The CDR3 totals 11 residues. Germline CDR1 reads SQVTM; CDR2 reads ANQGSEA. Trimming cost V 5 bases and J 2 bases, with 6 bases left between them. CDR3 protein: CSVNRNTEAFF. CDR3 sequence (DNA): TGCAGCGTTAATCGTAACACTGAAGCTTTCTTT.

In the case of this clone: Compared with germline, one end of the junction differs, possibly owing to a read error. This chain uses TRBV6-4 with TRBJ2-3; the match to TRBD2 covers 11 bases. The CDR3 runs 15 residues. Per germline, CDR1 MRHNA and CDR2 SNTAGT. The DNA for the CDR3 is TGTGCCATCAGTCCTAGCGGGGGGACCTCAGATACGCAGTATTTT. Its protein product is CAISPSGGTSDTQYF.

This clone occurred once. The J gene is TRBJ1-1, the V gene TRBV7-6; a weak D match, TRBD1 (5 bases). Germline V gene sequence: CDR1 SGHVS, CDR2 FNYEAQ. Trimming left V 5 bases short and J 6 bases short, with 13 bases between. CDR3 length: 13 amino acids. The CDR3 spells CASSPRQFSEAFF. The CDR3 DNA is TGTGCCAGCAGCCCGAGACAGTTTTCTGAAGCTTTCTTT.

The gene calls are TRBV30 and TRBJ2-3; maybe TRBD2 (7 bases). The germline gives CDR1 GTSNPN, CDR2 SVGIG (reference sequence). With 4 bases removed from V and 6 bases from J, the gap between germline ends came to 17 bases. The CDR3 consists of 14 residues. CDR3 in DNA: TGTGCCTGGAATAAGGGGGGGCGAGTGGATACGCAGTATTTT. This codes for CAWNKGGRVDTQYF.

The chain has TRBV7-9 and TRBJ2-7; 7 positions agree with TRBD1. V lost 6 bases to trimming and J lost 6 bases; unmatched junction nucleotides: 14. Germline V lookup: CDR1 SEHNR, CDR2 FQNEAQ (reference sequence). This CDR3 has 15 amino acids. The CDR3 protein is CASSSDREPLLEQYF. CDR3 nucleotide sequence: TGTGCCAGCAGTTCCGACAGGGAACCCCTCCTCGAGCAGTACTTC. Based on the CDR3 plus reference TRBV7-9 and TRBJ2-7, the full variable domain is DTGVSQNPRHKITKRGQNVTFRCDPISEHNRLYWYRQTLGQGPEFLTYFQNEAQLEKSRLLSDRFSAERPKGSFSTLEIQRTEQGDSAMYLCASSSDREPLLEQYFGPGTRLTVT.

The CDR3 sequence is CASGEDLPQTQYF. CDR3 DNA: TGTGCTAGTGGAGAGGACCTTCCTCAGACCCAGTACTTC. This sequence joins TRBV12-5 and TRBJ2-5; no definite D call. CDR1 and CDR2 (germline): LGHNT, FRNRAP. The CDR3 loop spans 13 amino acids. V was pared by 6 bases and J by 6 bases, with 14 bases between.

This clone came up once. CDR3 DNA: TGTGCCAGCAGTTACGGGGGAGGTGGCTACACCTTC. Its translation: CASSYGGGGYTF. The chain links TRBV6-5 to TRBJ1-2, with D perhaps matching TRBD1 (5 bases). With 2 bases removed from V and 7 bases from J, the gap between germline ends came to 8 bases. The CDR3 is 12 residues long. From germline, CDR1 is MNHEY and CDR2 SVGAGI.

The CDR3 is CASSIGNRAFDNEQFF. The CDR3 bases are TGTGCCAGTAGTATAGGAAACAGGGCTTTCGACAATGAGCAGTTCTTC. The chain couples TRBV19 to TRBJ2-1; D possibly corresponds to TRBD1 (6 bases). V was pared by 1 base and J by 5 bases, with 15 bases between. Germline values: CDR1 LNHDA, CDR2 SQIVND (reference sequence). The CDR3 is 16 residues long.

The chain links TRBV4-3 to TRBJ2-3; a possible D gene is TRBD1 (5 bases). Per germline, CDR1 LGHNA and CDR2 YSLEER. This CDR3 contains 14 residues. V was shortened by 0 bases and J by 3 bases, with 7 bases between the two germline ends. The CDR3 here is CASSQEGVTDTQYF. The CDR3 coding sequence is TGCGCCAGCAGCCAAGAAGGGGTTACAGATACGCAGTATTTT.

This clone was counted only a few times. V usage is TRBV7-9 and J usage is TRBJ2-2; D perhaps matches TRBD1 (7 bases). The CDR3 contains 16 residues. Germline V gene data show CDR1 as SEHNR and CDR2 as FQNEAQ (reference sequence). Trimming removed 8 bases from V and 5 bases from J, with 21 bases in between. Here the CDR3 reads CASGGPGTARTGELFF. CDR3 sequence (DNA): TGTGCCAGCGGAGGGCCCGGGACAGCAAGGACCGGGGAGCTGTTTTTT.

V gene TRBV2 combines with J gene TRBJ2-7, with a tentative D call TRBD1 (6 bases). The ends were cut back, 6 bases at V and 7 bases at J, with 10 bases in the middle. This CDR3 contains 11 residues. The V gene's germline CDR1 is SNHLY and CDR2 FYNNEI. In DNA form, the CDR3 reads TGTGCCAGCAGGGGGGCGAGAGAGCAGTACTTC. Amino acids: CASRGAREQYF.

The CDR3 DNA sequence: TGTGCCAGCTGCCTTAGCGGGGGGGCCGCAGATACGCAGTATTTT. Translated, it gives CASCLSGGAADTQYF. The J gene is TRBJ2-3, the V gene TRBV7-8; 11 nucleotides line up with TRBD2. Germline CDR1 is SGHVS and CDR2 is FQNEAQ. V dropped 8 bases and J dropped 4; count of bases not matched to a gene: 8. CDR3 length equals 15 residues. Full variable domain (outside the CDR3, taken from reference TRBV7-8 and TRBJ2-3): GAGVSQSPRYKVAKRGQDVALRCDPISGHVSLFWYQQALGQGPEFLTYFQNEAQLDKSGLPSDRFFAERPEGSVSTLKIQRTQQEDSAVYLCASCLSGGAADTQYFGPGTRLTVL.

The rearrangement joins TRBV30 to TRBJ2-2; D not resolved. Trimming took 5 bases from V and 3 from J, leaving 4 bases between them. The germline CDR1 and CDR2 sequences are GTSNPN and SVGIG (reference sequence). The CDR3 has 11 residues. The CDR3 loop is CAWGDTGELFF. Here the CDR3 DNA reads TGTGCCTGGGGTGACACCGGGGAGCTGTTTTTT.